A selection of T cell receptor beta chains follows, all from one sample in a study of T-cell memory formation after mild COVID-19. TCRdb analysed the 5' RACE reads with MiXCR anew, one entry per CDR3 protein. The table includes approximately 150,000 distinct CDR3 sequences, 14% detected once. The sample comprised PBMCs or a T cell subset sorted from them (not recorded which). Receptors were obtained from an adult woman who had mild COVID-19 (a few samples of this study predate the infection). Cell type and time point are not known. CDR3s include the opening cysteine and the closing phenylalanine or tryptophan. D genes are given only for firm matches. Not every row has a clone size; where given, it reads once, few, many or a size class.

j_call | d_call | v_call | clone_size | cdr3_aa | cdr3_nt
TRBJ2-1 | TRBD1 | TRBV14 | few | CASNDPGQGMYEQFF | TGTGCCAGCAACGACCCGGGACAGGGGATGTATGAGCAGTTCTTC
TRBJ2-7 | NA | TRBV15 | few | CATSRDVAGITYEQYF | TGTGCCACCAGCAGAGATGTGGCAGGGATAACCTACGAGCAGTACTTC
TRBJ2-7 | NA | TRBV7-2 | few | CASTLISGAGEQYF | TGTGCCAGCACCCTGATCTCGGGGGCGGGGGAGCAGTACTTC
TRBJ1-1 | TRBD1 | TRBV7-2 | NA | CASSYRGLAENTEAFF | TGTGCCAGCAGCTACAGGGGGCTAGCGGAAAACACTGAAGCTTTCTTT
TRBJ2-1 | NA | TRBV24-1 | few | CATSAAGGGNEQFF | TGTGCCACCAGTGCGGCTGGAGGCGGGAATGAGCAGTTCTTC
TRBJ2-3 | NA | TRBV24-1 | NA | CATSLGYDTQYF | TGTGCCACCAGTCTAGGGTATGATACGCAGTATTTT
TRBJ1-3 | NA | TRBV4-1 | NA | CASSQDRFFGNTIYF | TGCGCCAGCAGCCAAGACAGATTTTTTGGAAACACCATATATTTT
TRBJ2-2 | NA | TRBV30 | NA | CAWNTNTGELFF | TGTGCCTGGAACACGAACACCGGGGAGCTGTTTTTT
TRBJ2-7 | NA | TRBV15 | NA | CATSRDRYEQYF | TGTGCCACCAGCAGAGATAGGTACGAGCAGTACTTC
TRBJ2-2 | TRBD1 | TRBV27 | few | CASNYRGNTGELFF | TGTGCCAGCAATTACAGGGGGAACACCGGGGAGCTGTTTTTT
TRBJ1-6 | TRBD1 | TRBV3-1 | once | CASSQERTGGVYSPLHF | TGTGCCAGCAGCCAAGAAAGGACAGGGGGCGTTTATTCACCCCTCCACTTT
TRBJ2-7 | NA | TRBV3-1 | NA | CASSLQGEQYF | TGTGCCAGCAGCCTACAGGGAGAACAGTACTTC
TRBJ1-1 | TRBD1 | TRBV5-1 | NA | CASSFDRATEAFF | TGCGCCAGCAGCTTCGACAGGGCGACTGAAGCTTTCTTT
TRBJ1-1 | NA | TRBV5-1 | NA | CASSLTFGGEAFF | TGCGCCAGCAGCTTGACGTTCGGCGGTGAAGCTTTCTTT
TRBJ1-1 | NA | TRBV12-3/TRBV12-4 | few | CASSFAVQGETEAFF | TGTGCCAGCAGTTTCGCAGTACAGGGTGAAACTGAAGCTTTCTTT
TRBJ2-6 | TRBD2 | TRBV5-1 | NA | CASSLAGAGANVLTF | TGCGCCAGCAGCCTGGCGGGGGCTGGGGCCAACGTCCTGACTTTC
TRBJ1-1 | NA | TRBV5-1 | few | CASSLAPSGGNTEAFF | TGCGCCAGCAGCTTGGCCCCAAGTGGGGGGAACACTGAAGCTTTCTTT
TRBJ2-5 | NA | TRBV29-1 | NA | CSVERGWGIETQYF | TGCAGCGTTGAACGGGGGTGGGGAATCGAGACCCAGTACTTC
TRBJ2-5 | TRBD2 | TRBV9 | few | CASSASGRALGETQYF | TGTGCCAGCAGCGCGAGCGGGAGGGCGCTAGGAGAGACCCAGTACTTC
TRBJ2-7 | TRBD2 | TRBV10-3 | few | CAISESGGGDEQYF | TGTGCCATCAGTGAGTCCGGCGGGGGTGACGAGCAGTACTTC
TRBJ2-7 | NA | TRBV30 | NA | CAWVGDSYEQYF | TGTGCCTGGGTGGGGGACTCCTACGAGCAGTACTTC
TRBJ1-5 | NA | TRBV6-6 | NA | CASSLGTEQGPQHF | TGTGCCAGCAGTCTCGGGACCGAGCAAGGGCCCCAGCATTTT
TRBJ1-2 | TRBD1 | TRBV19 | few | CASRHRTGADGYTF | TGTGCCAGTAGGCACCGGACAGGGGCAGACGGCTACACCTTC
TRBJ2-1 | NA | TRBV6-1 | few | CASGNRNLEDEQFF | TGTGCCAGCGGAAACAGGAACCTTGAGGATGAGCAGTTCTTC
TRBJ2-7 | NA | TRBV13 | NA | CASSPGQGLVHEQYF | TGTGCCAGCAGCCCCGGGCAGGGGCTGGTTCATGAGCAGTACTTC
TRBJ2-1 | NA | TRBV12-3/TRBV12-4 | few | CASSLGEFINEQFF | TGTGCCAGCAGTCTCGGGGAATTCATCAATGAGCAGTTCTTC